This T cell receptor (beta chain) originates from a study of CD8 T cells in ankylosing spondylitis (dated by TCRdb to the late 2010s). Study-wide context: The study profiled T cell receptor beta repertoires in healthy donors and ankylosing spondylitis patients to find disease-linked TCR variants. The whole study cohort included under 140 healthy donors and roughly 24 ankylosing spondylitis patients. Samples of peripheral blood were taken, and for ankylosing spondylitis patients, synovial fluid was collected as well. The paper's findings and limits, for the study overall: Some of the motif variants had been reported before in the synovial fluid and blood of reactive arthritis patients, a finding that suggests common disease-initiation mechanisms. A CD8+ phenotype was shown by the disease-linked clones, which were found at relatively low frequencies in peripheral blood. According to the report, matched synovial fluid samples from ankylosing spondylitis patients were significantly enriched for the disease-linked clones. A TCR beta motif made up of several highly homologous amino acid variants appeared to be characteristic of blood from ankylosing spondylitis patients.

TCRdb names Illumina HiSeq 2500 as the instrument used. Quantitative 5'-RACE with molecular barcodes was used to prepare TCR beta libraries. On the authors' methods: A new computational method, built on a probabilistic model of VDJ rearrangement, was used to identify disease-linked TCR variants. TCRdb ran its own pipeline on the public reads, namely fastp trimming at Q25 and MiXCR clone calling, and kept in-frame beta chains. Entries are consolidated by CDR3 protein sequence, retaining the most common genes and DNA. What appears here as the V and J calls and clone size reflects TCRdb's work, not the paper's. The sample table contains fewer than 750,000 distinct CDR3 sequences; only one count was recorded for 19% of them. The ten largest make up about a fifth of the sample. Turning to this clonotype: Its antigen is not yet known. Per-nucleotide qualities are absent, and no much larger clonotype sits a single base away.

The germline V gene yields LGHNA for CDR1 and YSLEER for CDR2. Relative to germline, V is missing 4 bases and J is missing 5 bases, with 8 bases of the junction outside any gene match. Its CDR3 holds 14 amino acids, cysteine through phenylalanine. The retained sequence is limited to the CDR3, 42 bases, with the frame set at the first base. The sequence was obtained from a male donor with ankylosing spondylitis. Recombination linked TRBV4-3 to TRBJ2-7; 7 central bases correspond to TRBD1. The specimen sequenced was blood, either unsorted or a sorted T cell fraction (not recorded which). DNA sequence: TGCGCCAGCAGCCGGGAGACAGGGACCCACGAGCAGTACTTC. The translation is CASSRETGTHEQYF.